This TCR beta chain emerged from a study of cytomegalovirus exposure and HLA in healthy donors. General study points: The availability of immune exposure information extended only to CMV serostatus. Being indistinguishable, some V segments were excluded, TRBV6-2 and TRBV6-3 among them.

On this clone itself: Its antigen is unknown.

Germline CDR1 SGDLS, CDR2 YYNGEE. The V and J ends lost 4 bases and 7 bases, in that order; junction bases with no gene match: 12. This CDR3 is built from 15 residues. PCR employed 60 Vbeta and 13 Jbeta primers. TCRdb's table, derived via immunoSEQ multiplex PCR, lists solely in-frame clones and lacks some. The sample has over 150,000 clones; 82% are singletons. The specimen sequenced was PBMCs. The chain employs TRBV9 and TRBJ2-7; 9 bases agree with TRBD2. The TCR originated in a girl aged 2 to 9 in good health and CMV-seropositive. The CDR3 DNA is TGTGCCAGCAGCCGCGGGATGGCGGGAGGGAAAGAGCAGTACTTC. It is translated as CASSRGMAGGKEQYF.